A selection of T cell receptor beta chains follows, all from one sample in a study of vaccination and CD4 T cells after COVID-19. These receptors' antigens are unknown. TCRdb ran MiXCR on the PCR reads and lists one entry per CDR3 protein. The sample yields roughly 12,000 distinct CDR3 sequences, around half seen once. The sequenced material came from CD4+ T cells from blood, cultured in vitro. These TCRs come from a human donor who had recovered from COVID-19. Each CDR3 is given with its conserved first and last residue. D genes are given only for firm matches. Where a row states a size, it is once, few, many or the class of an expanded clone; other rows omit it.

V: TRBV19
J: TRBJ1-3
size: few
D: NA
DNA: TGTGCCAGTAGTATTCAAACGAGGGTGAGGAACACCATATATTTT
CDR3: CASSIQTRVRNTIYF

V: TRBV24-1
J: TRBJ1-6
size: few
D: NA
DNA: TGTGCCACCAGTGATCCTAGCACAAATTCACCCCTCCACTTT
CDR3: CATSDPSTNSPLHF

V: TRBV12-3/TRBV12-4
J: TRBJ1-2
size: NA
D: TRBD1
DNA: TGTGCCAGCAGTTTATCCGCAGGGGGCTATGGCTACACCTTC
CDR3: CASSLSAGGYGYTF

V: TRBV24-1
J: TRBJ2-3
size: NA
D: TRBD1
DNA: TGTGCCACCAGTCTGGGGAACAGGGGTCACACAGATACGCAGTATTTT
CDR3: CATSLGNRGHTDTQYF

V: TRBV5-1
J: TRBJ2-3
size: NA
D: TRBD2
DNA: TGCGCCAGCAGCTTTACTAGCGGGAGTTTCGCAGATACGCAGTATTTT
CDR3: CASSFTSGSFADTQYF

V: TRBV7-2
J: TRBJ1-4
size: few
D: NA
DNA: TGTGCCAGCAGGCCCATAGGAGATGAAAAACTGTTTTTT
CDR3: CASRPIGDEKLFF

V: TRBV20-1
J: TRBJ2-1
size: few
D: TRBD2
DNA: TGCAGTGCTAGCTCGCTAGCGGGAGTTGAGCAGTTCTTC
CDR3: CSASSLAGVEQFF

V: TRBV27
J: TRBJ2-7
size: few
D: TRBD1
DNA: TGTGCCAGCAGTTGGATGGGACAGAAGGGGTTCGAGCAGTACTTC
CDR3: CASSWMGQKGFEQYF

V: TRBV20-1
J: TRBJ2-1
size: NA
D: TRBD2
DNA: TGCAGTGCTAGGGCGGGAGGTACCTACAATGAGCAGTTCTTC
CDR3: CSARAGGTYNEQFF

V: TRBV7-2
J: TRBJ2-3
size: few
D: NA
DNA: TGTGCCAGCAGCTTTAGTTTTTTAGATACGCAGTATTTT
CDR3: CASSFSFLDTQYF

V: TRBV12-3/TRBV12-4
J: TRBJ2-1
size: NA
D: TRBD1
DNA: TGTGCCAGCAGTACCCGGGACAGATACAATGAGCAGTTCTTC
CDR3: CASSTRDRYNEQFF

V: TRBV5-1
J: TRBJ2-4
size: NA
D: NA
DNA: TGCGCCAGCAGTCCTGGGCAGGGGAGGACCAAAAACATTCAGTACTTC
CDR3: CASSPGQGRTKNIQYF

V: TRBV28
J: TRBJ1-3
size: NA
D: NA
DNA: TGTGCCAGCGGGGAGGGAAACACCATATATTTT
CDR3: CASGEGNTIYF

V: TRBV20-1
J: TRBJ2-5
size: few
D: TRBD2
DNA: TGCAGTGCCCCCCAGCGGGATAAAGGAGAGACCCAGTACTTC
CDR3: CSAPQRDKGETQYF

V: TRBV5-4
J: TRBJ2-5
size: NA
D: TRBD2
DNA: TGTGCCAGCAGCTTACTAGCGGGAGAGGGAGAGACCCAGTACTTC
CDR3: CASSLLAGEGETQYF

V: TRBV6-1
J: TRBJ2-2
size: NA
D: NA
DNA: TGTGCCAGCAGTGAACTATGGGGGGTTACCACCGGGGAGCTGTTTTTT
CDR3: CASSELWGVTTGELFF

V: TRBV20-1
J: TRBJ2-7
size: NA
D: NA
DNA: TGCAGTGCTAGTACCCATGGCGGTTCCTACGAGCAGTACTTC
CDR3: CSASTHGGSYEQYF

V: TRBV6-5
J: TRBJ2-5
size: once
D: NA
DNA: TGTGCCAGCAGTTACTCAGGTTCACAGACGCGAACCATAAGAGAGACCCAGTACTTC
CDR3: CASSYSGSQTRTIRETQYF

V: TRBV7-3
J: TRBJ1-5
size: few
D: NA
DNA: TGTGCCAGCAGCTTAAGGCGCCCCCACAGTGGCGAAGTTAGTCAGCCCCAGCATTTT
CDR3: CASSLRRPHSGEVSQPQHF

V: TRBV21-1
J: TRBJ1-1
size: few
D: NA
DNA: TGTGCCAGCAGCATGGGTATACAACTTAGGGGGGCTTTCTTT
CDR3: CASSMGIQLRGAFF

V: TRBV2
J: TRBJ2-7
size: once
D: NA
DNA: TGTGCCAGCAGTGGCACAGGCTACGAGCAGTACTTC
CDR3: CASSGTGYEQYF

V: TRBV6-1
J: TRBJ1-5
size: NA
D: TRBD1
DNA: TGTGCCACCGGGGGGGACAGGGGTAGCAATCAGCCCCAGCATTTT
CDR3: CATGGDRGSNQPQHF

V: TRBV20-1
J: TRBJ2-7
size: NA
D: TRBD2
DNA: TGCAGTGCTAGAGATTTGGAGGGGACTAGCGGGAAAATGTACGAGCAGTACTTC
CDR3: CSARDLEGTSGKMYEQYF

V: TRBV12-3/TRBV12-4
J: TRBJ2-5
size: few
D: TRBD2
DNA: TGTGCCAGCAGCGTAGCGGGAGGGACTGAGACCCAGTACTTC
CDR3: CASSVAGGTETQYF

V: TRBV4-3
J: TRBJ2-3
size: NA
D: NA
DNA: TGCGCCAGCAGCCAAGGGACGACAATCAACACAGATACGCAGTATTTT
CDR3: CASSQGTTINTDTQYF

V: TRBV12-3/TRBV12-4
J: TRBJ2-5
size: NA
D: TRBD2
DNA: TGTGCCAGCAGTTTCCAACGTCGTGGGGGAGCGGGAAAAGAGACCCAGTACTTC
CDR3: CASSFQRRGGAGKETQYF

V: TRBV28
J: TRBJ1-5
size: NA
D: NA
DNA: TGTGCCAGCAGTTTTATTAAGGGGGGCCATCAGCCCCAGCATTTT
CDR3: CASSFIKGGHQPQHF

V: TRBV7-3
J: TRBJ2-3
size: few
D: NA
DNA: TGTGCCAGCAGCCCAGGGACTGGCAAGGATACGCAGTATTTT
CDR3: CASSPGTGKDTQYF

V: TRBV6-2/TRBV6-3
J: TRBJ2-5
size: NA
D: NA
DNA: TGTGCCAGCACTCATCCAGGGAGAGAGACCCAGTACTTC
CDR3: CASTHPGRETQYF

V: TRBV6-4
J: TRBJ2-2
size: NA
D: TRBD2
DNA: TGTGCCAGCAGTGACACCTCTAGCGGGAGGGCGCCGCCAATAAGGATCGGGGAGCTGTTTTTT
CDR3: CASSDTSSGRAPPIRIGELFF

V: TRBV19
J: TRBJ1-5
size: few
D: TRBD1
DNA: TGTGCCAGTAGTACCCTTCTAAGGACAGGGATCGCACCCTATAGCAATCAGCCCCAGCATTTT
CDR3: CASSTLLRTGIAPYSNQPQHF

V: TRBV20-1
J: TRBJ2-7
size: NA
D: NA
DNA: TGCAGTGCTCGACCCTATCGTAGCTTCTACGAGCAGTACTTC
CDR3: CSARPYRSFYEQYF

V: TRBV27
J: TRBJ2-7
size: NA
D: TRBD2
DNA: TGTGCCAGCAGTATGGGACTAGCGGGAGGGTACTACGAGCAGTACTTC
CDR3: CASSMGLAGGYYEQYF

V: TRBV9
J: TRBJ1-2
size: NA
D: TRBD1
DNA: TGTGCCTCGGGAGCCGGGACAGCGAATTCTGGCTACACCTTC
CDR3: CASGAGTANSGYTF

V: TRBV19
J: TRBJ1-2
size: few
D: NA
DNA: TGTGCCAGTAGTCGCTCCATAAGTGGCTACACCTTC
CDR3: CASSRSISGYTF

V: TRBV20-1
J: TRBJ2-5
size: NA
D: NA
DNA: TGCAGTGCTAGACCATTCTCGCGAGGGCAAGAGACCCAGTACTTC
CDR3: CSARPFSRGQETQYF

V: TRBV4-1
J: TRBJ1-1
size: NA
D: NA
DNA: TGCGCCAGCAGCCAAGAGACAGGCGGGGTAACTGAAGCTTTCTTT
CDR3: CASSQETGGVTEAFF

V: TRBV20-1
J: TRBJ2-1
size: NA
D: TRBD2
DNA: TGCAGTGCTAGCACAGGACTAGCGGGAGAGTATGAGCAGTTCTTC
CDR3: CSASTGLAGEYEQFF

V: TRBV6-1
J: TRBJ1-5
size: few
D: NA
DNA: TGTGCCTTGGGGGGAAGGGGTCAGCCCCAGCATTTT
CDR3: CALGGRGQPQHF

V: TRBV11-3
J: TRBJ2-2
size: NA
D: TRBD2
DNA: TGTGCCAGCAGCTTACGGACTAGCCACGATACCGGGGAGCTGTTTTTT
CDR3: CASSLRTSHDTGELFF

V: TRBV19
J: TRBJ1-1
size: NA
D: NA
DNA: TGTGCCAGTACCATCGGACTCACGAACACTGAAGCTTTCTTT
CDR3: CASTIGLTNTEAFF

V: TRBV2
J: TRBJ1-5
size: NA
D: TRBD1
DNA: TGTGCCAGCAGGGGGACAGGAGCAAATCAGCCCCAGCATTTT
CDR3: CASRGTGANQPQHF

V: TRBV6-1
J: TRBJ1-5
size: few
D: NA
DNA: TGTGCCAGCAGTGATAACAGGGTTGAGCCCCAGCATTTT
CDR3: CASSDNRVEPQHF

V: TRBV20-1
J: TRBJ2-7
size: NA
D: TRBD1
DNA: TGCAGTGCTAGGACAGGGACAGGGAGGGGAGTCTACGAGCAGTACTTC
CDR3: CSARTGTGRGVYEQYF

V: TRBV20-1
J: TRBJ2-5
size: few
D: NA
DNA: TGCAGTGCTAGGGGGGGCCAAGAGACCCAGTACTTC
CDR3: CSARGGQETQYF

V: TRBV9
J: TRBJ2-2
size: NA
D: NA
DNA: TGTGCCAGCAGCGTGCGGTCTGGCGGGGCGGCGGGGGAGCTGTTTTTT
CDR3: CASSVRSGGAAGELFF

V: TRBV15
J: TRBJ2-2
size: few
D: NA
DNA: TGTGCCACCAGCGGGATTTTCTCCGGGGAGCTGTTTTTT
CDR3: CATSGIFSGELFF

V: TRBV2
J: TRBJ2-5
size: NA
D: NA
DNA: TGTGCCAGCCCAGGACAAGAGACCCAGTACTTC
CDR3: CASPGQETQYF

V: TRBV12-3/TRBV12-4
J: TRBJ2-1
size: NA
D: NA
DNA: TGTGCCAGCAGTTTCGGCGCCTACAATGAGCAGTTCTTC
CDR3: CASSFGAYNEQFF

V: TRBV6-2/TRBV6-3
J: TRBJ2-3
size: NA
D: TRBD2
DNA: TGTGCCAGCACCAAGGCACTAGCGGGAGGAGATACGCAGTATTTT
CDR3: CASTKALAGGDTQYF

V: TRBV19
J: TRBJ2-7
size: few
D: NA
DNA: TGTGCCAGTGGCCGGGACATTGCTTCCGAGCAGTACTTC
CDR3: CASGRDIASEQYF